A single T cell receptor (beta chain) is shown here with its context. There is no known antigen for this receptor. Base qualities were left out, and no much larger clone turns up one base away. The data originate from a study of technical replicates of blood from a few donors (dated by TCRdb to the late 2010s). The germline V gene encodes CDR1 SGDLS and CDR2 YYNGEE. Including the terminal cysteine and phenylalanine, the CDR3 comprises 14 residues. Only the CDR3 DNA is retained, 42 bases long and in frame from the first base. Trimming removed 2 bases from V and 1 base from J, leaving 9 bases between the germline ends. Library preparation employed the immunoSEQ multiplex PCR assay. In TCRdb, the immuneACCESS table is reduced to in-frame sequences with V and J assigned. These tables do not hold every clone; where another copy was compared, an unresolved V gene accounts for under half, and the others remain unexplained. For this sample there are tens of thousands of clones; approximately 96% appear just once. The top ten clones comprise around 0.37% of the sample.

The sequence derives from a human donor in good health. The specimen was T cells isolated from PBMCs. Here the chain combines TRBV9 and TRBJ1-1; the D gene remains uncertain. The nucleotide sequence reads TGTGCCAGCAGCGTTGGCGGGGAGAACACTGAAGCTTTCTTT. It translates as CASSVGGENTEAFF. The variable domain in full, with residues beyond the CDR3 obtained from the reference TRBV9 and TRBJ1-1 genes, is DSGVTQTPKHLITATGQRVTLRCSPRSGDLSVYWYQQSLDQGLQFLIQYYNGEERAKGNILERFSAQQFPDLHSELNLSSLELGDSALYFCASSVGGENTEAFFGQGTRLTVV.